Following are 9 T cell receptor beta chains from one sample sequenced in a study of T-cell reconstitution after alpha-beta-depleted transplantation in children. Using unique molecular identifiers, the investigators prepared the TCRbeta library. TCRdb reanalysed the PCR reads using MiXCR and keeps one entry per CDR3 protein. This table has approximately 240,000 distinct CDR3 sequences, about 9.5% appearing once. This sample comprised PBMCs from the stem cell graft donor, obtained from the stem cell graft. The receptors come from a human donor who donated a stem cell graft to a child with acute lymphoblastic leukemia.

This clonotype was observed a few times. The CDR3 nucleotides are TGTGCCAGCAGTTTGACGAGGGCTGAGCTGTTTTTT. Translating gives CASSLTRAELFF. The chain has TRBV12-3 or TRBV12-4 and TRBJ2-2, with a tentative D call TRBD2 (5 bases). Trimming shortened V by 3 bases and J by 11 bases, and 10 bases separated the two germline ends. This CDR3 region has 12 residues.

This clonotype showed up many times. The chain recombines TRBV5-1 with TRBJ2-3; D unclear. V shed 7 bases and J shed 1 base, with 10 bases lying between them. CDR3 length: 13 amino acids. Germline lookup yields CDR1 SGHRS and CDR2 YFSETQ. The CDR3 nucleotides are TGCGCCAGCTTTAAGACTGGCACAGATACGCAGTATTTT. This codes for CASFKTGTDTQYF.

The V and J genes are TRBV7-8 and TRBJ2-1; maybe TRBD1 (6 bases). This CDR3 has 16 residues. Germline CDR1 and CDR2: SGHVS and FQNEAQ. V was shortened by 7 bases and J by 7 bases, with 23 bases between the two germline ends. The CDR3: CASNFRPGALGNEQFF. The DNA of the CDR3 is TGTGCCAGCAACTTCCGGCCAGGGGCCCTGGGAAATGAGCAGTTCTTC. Looking up the rest from reference TRBV7-8 and TRBJ2-1 gives the full variable domain: GAGVSQSPRYKVAKRGQDVALRCDPISGHVSLFWYQQALGQGPEFLTYFQNEAQLDKSGLPSDRFFAERPEGSVSTLKIQRTQQEDSAVYLCASNFRPGALGNEQFFGPGTRLTVL.

This clonotype was observed many times. The rearrangement joins TRBV20-1 to TRBJ2-5; 10 bases fit TRBD2. The length of the CDR3 is 14 residues. Germline-derived CDR1 and CDR2 are DFQATT and SNEGSKA (reference sequence). DNA of the CDR3: TGCAGCCTCAAAGTTAGCGGGGGGCAGGGGACCCAGTACTTC. It yields the protein CSLKVSGGQGTQYF.

This clonotype showed up many times. The chain employs TRBV12-3 or TRBV12-4 and TRBJ2-5, with D possibly TRBD2 on 5 matching bases. The CDR3 sequence is 12 residues long. The V and J ends lost 3 bases and 4 bases respectively, with 6 bases between them. CDR3 in amino acids: CASSFAGETQYF. For the CDR3, the DNA is TGTGCCAGCAGTTTCGCGGGAGAGACCCAGTACTTC.

This clonotype was counted at least ten times. The CDR3 DNA reads as TGCGCCAGCAGCTTGGAGGACTATGGCTACACCTTC. It translates to CASSLEDYGYTF. V and J are TRBV5-1 and TRBJ1-2; D remains ambiguous. CDR1 and CDR2 (germline): SGHRS, YFSETQ. There are 12 residues in the CDR3. V dropped 0 bases and J dropped 3 bases, with 3 bases sitting between them.

The chain links TRBV5-1 to TRBJ2-2; no firm D call. V was cut by 4 bases and J by 2 bases, with 15 bases left in between. The CDR3 sequence is 16 residues long. Germline loops: CDR1 SGHRS, CDR2 YFSETQ. CDR3 loop: CASSAFGGFNTGELFF. The DNA for the CDR3 is TGCGCCAGCAGCGCTTTTGGCGGCTTTAACACCGGGGAGCTGTTTTTT.

A note on this clonotype: This is likely a read error, given that the CDR3 carries no conserved phenylalanine or tryptophan at its end. The V and J genes are TRBV27 and TRBJ2-1, with 10 bases aligning to TRBD2. Germline CDR1 and CDR2: MNHEY and SMNVEV (reference sequence). The V segment lost 3 bases and the J segment 4 bases; nucleotides outside the gene matches: 12. CDR3 length equals 18 residues. CDR3: CASSFYSSGGGKYNEQFS. The CDR3 nucleotides are TGTGCCAGCAGTTTCTATTCAAGCGGGGGGGGGAAGTACAATGAGCAGTTCTCC.

This clonotype was observed many times. V and J are TRBV5-6 and TRBJ1-3, with TRBD1 matching 8 bases. The trim removed 7 bases at V and 4 bases at J, leaving 10 bases unmatched. CDR3 length equals 15 residues. In germline, CDR1 is SGHDT, CDR2 YYEEEE. CDR3 nucleotides: TGTGCCAGCCCCCCCCCTGGGACAGGAGGAAACACCATATATTTT. Translating it yields CASPPPGTGGNTIYF.